This TCR beta chain was found in a study of blood T cells in healthy people across ages. The CDR3 is made up of 14 amino acids. The germline CDR1 and CDR2 sequences are ENHRY and SYGVKD. The authors ran a second PCR of about 6 to 11 cycles using a sample-barcoded 5' primer and a J-beta primer mix. TCRdb fed the 5' RACE reads into MiXCR, producing one record per CDR3 protein. The sample holds about 1 million distinct CDR3 sequences, 45% seen once. A note on this clonotype: With a much larger clone just one base away, this may be a read error.

The sequenced sample was blood. The clonotype originates from a woman aged 55 to 70 in good health. This chain joins TRBV10-3 and TRBJ2-5, with 10 bases matching TRBD2. The CDR3, as DNA: TGTGCCACGATAGCGGGAGGTTCCCAAGGGACCCAGTACTTC. Residues: CATIAGGSQGTQYF.